This TCR beta chain was identified during a study of graft-versus-host responses after intestinal transplantation. Only in-frame clones appear in the TCRdb table, and some are missing; sequencing was by immunoSEQ multiplex PCR. The sample includes just under 85,000 clones, 80% to 95% of them seen just once. As regards this clone: What it binds is not known.

J lost 4 bases, V lost 5 bases, and 13 bases had no gene match. The CDR3 loop spans 18 amino acids. The germline gives CDR1 SEHNR, CDR2 FQNEAQ (reference sequence). This chain joins TRBV7-9 and TRBJ2-6; 8 bases match TRBD1. Sequenced material: unstimulated CD8+ T cells sorted from spleen or lymph node cells, taken before transplant. The clonotype comes from a human donor who was the organ donor for an intestinal transplant. In DNA, the CDR3 is TGTGCCAGCAGCCCCGTGGGGCAGGGGGCGCAGGGGGCCAACGTCCTGACTTTC. Its protein product is CASSPVGQGAQGANVLTF.